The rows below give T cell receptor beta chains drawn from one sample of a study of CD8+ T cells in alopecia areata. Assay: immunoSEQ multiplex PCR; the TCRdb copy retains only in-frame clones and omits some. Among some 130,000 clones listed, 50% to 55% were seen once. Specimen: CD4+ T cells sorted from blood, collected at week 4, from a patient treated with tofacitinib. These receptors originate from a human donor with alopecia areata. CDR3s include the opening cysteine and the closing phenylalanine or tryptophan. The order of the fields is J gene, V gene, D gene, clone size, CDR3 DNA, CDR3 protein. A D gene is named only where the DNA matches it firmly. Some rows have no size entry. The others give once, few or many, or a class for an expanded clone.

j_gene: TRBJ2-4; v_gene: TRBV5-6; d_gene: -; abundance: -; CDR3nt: TGTGCCAGCAGCTTGGTAGGAAACCAAGCCAAAAACATTCAGTACTTC; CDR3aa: CASSLVGNQAKNIQYF
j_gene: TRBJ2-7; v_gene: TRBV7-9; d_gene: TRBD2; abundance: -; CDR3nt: TGTGCCAGCAGCTTACGCGGGAGTACGTACGAGCAGTACTTC; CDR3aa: CASSLRGSTYEQYF
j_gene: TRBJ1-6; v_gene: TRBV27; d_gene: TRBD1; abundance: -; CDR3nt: TGTGCCAGTGGGACAGAGAGCTCCTATAATTCACCCCTCCACTTT; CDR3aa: CASGTESSYNSPLHF
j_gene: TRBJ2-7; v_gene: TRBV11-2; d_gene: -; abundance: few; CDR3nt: TGTGCCAGCAGCTCCTTCGGGGGACCGCGAGGGTCCTACGAGCAGTACTTC; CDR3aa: CASSSFGGPRGSYEQYF
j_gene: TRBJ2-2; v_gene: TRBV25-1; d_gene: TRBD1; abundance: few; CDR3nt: TGTGCCAGCAGTGAATTGGTCAGGGGGAGAGGGGAGCTGTTTTTT; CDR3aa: CASSELVRGRGELFF
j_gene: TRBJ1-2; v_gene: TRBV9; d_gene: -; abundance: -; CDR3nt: TGTGCCAGCAGCGCAGCTACAAGTAGCGGCTACACCTTC; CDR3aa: CASSAATSSGYTF
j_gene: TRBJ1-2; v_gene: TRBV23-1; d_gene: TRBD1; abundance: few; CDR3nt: TGCGCCAGCAGTCAAAGGGTGGGACAGGGCTGTGGCTACACCTTC; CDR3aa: CASSQRVGQGCGYTF
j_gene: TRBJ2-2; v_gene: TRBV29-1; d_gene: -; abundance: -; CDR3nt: TGCAGCGTTGAAGCAGGCGGGGAGCTGTTTTTT; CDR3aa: CSVEAGGELFF
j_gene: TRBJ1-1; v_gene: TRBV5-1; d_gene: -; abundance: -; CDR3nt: TGCGCCAGCAGCTTTTCGGGTCTGAACACTGAAGCTTTCTTT; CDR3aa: CASSFSGLNTEAFF
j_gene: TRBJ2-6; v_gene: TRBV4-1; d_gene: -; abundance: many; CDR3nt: TGCGCCAGCAGCCAAGACTGGGGGTCCAGGGCCAACGTCCTGACTTTC; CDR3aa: CASSQDWGSRANVLTF
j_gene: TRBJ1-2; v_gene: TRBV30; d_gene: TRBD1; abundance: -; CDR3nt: TGTGCCTGGAGTCGCCGACAGGGGAGATGCACCTTC; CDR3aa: CAWSRRQGRCTF
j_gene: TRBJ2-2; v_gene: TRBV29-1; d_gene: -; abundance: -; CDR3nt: TGCAGCGTTGAGTTGACCACCGGGGAGCTGTTTTTT; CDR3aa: CSVELTTGELFF
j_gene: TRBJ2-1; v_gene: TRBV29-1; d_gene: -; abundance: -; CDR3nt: TGCAGCGTTGGGTCGGGGTTCGATTCCAATGAGCAGTTCTTC; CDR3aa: CSVGSGFDSNEQFF
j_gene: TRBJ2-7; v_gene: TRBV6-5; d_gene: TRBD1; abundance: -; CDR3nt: TGTGCCAGCAGTTCAGTCCGGGACAGGGGCTCCTACGAGCAGTACTTC; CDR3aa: CASSSVRDRGSYEQYF
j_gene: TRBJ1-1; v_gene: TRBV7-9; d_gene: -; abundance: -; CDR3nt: TGTGCCAGCAGCTTAGCGTGGGCAGGTGGGGACACTGAAGCTTTCTTT; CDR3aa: CASSLAWAGGDTEAFF
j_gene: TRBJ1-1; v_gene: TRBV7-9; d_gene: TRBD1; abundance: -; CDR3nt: TGTGCCAGCAGGATCGGACAGGTTGGTGGCATGAACACTGAAGCTTTCTTT; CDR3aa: CASRIGQVGGMNTEAFF
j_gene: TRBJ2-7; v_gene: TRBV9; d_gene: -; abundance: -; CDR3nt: TGTGCCAGCAGCGTAGATCCAGGGGTTTGGGAGCAGTACTTC; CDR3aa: CASSVDPGVWEQYF
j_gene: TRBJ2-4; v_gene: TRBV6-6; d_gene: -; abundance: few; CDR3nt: TGTGCCAGCAGCTTGGACCCCAAAAACATTCAGTACTTC; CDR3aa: CASSLDPKNIQYF
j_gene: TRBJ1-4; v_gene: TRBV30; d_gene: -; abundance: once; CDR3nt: TGTGCCTGGAGTGTAAGCTGGGGGGGTAGTTCCACTAATGAAAAACTGTTTTTT; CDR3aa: CAWSVSWGGSSTNEKLFF
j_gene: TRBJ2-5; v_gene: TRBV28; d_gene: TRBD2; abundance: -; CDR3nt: TGTGCCAGCAGTGGAAGTCCGGGACTACACCAAGAGACCCAGTACTTC; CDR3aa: CASSGSPGLHQETQYF
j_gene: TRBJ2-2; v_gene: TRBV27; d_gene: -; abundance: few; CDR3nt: TGTGCCAGCAGTTCTCAGCCTGGGACCGGGGAGCTGTTTTTT; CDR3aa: CASSSQPGTGELFF
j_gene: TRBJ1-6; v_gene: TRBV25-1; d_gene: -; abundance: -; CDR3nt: TGTGCCAGCAGTGAACAGAAGGGGAATAATTCACCCCTCCACTTT; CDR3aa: CASSEQKGNNSPLHF
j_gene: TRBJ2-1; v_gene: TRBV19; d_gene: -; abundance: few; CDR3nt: TGTGCCAGTAACGGGCTGGGGCGGGCCTACAATGAGCAGTTCTTC; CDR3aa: CASNGLGRAYNEQFF
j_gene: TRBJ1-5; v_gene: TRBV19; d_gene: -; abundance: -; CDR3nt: TGTGCCAGTAGTATGGTCTATCAGCCCCAGCATTTT; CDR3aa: CASSMVYQPQHF
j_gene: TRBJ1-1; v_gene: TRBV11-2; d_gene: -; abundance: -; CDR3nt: TGTGCCAGCAGCCCGACAGGCTTGGGTAACACTGAAGCTTTCTTT; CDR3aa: CASSPTGLGNTEAFF
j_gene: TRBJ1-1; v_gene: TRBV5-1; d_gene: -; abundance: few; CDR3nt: TGCGCCAGCAGCTTCCTTTCGGGCACTGAAGCTTTCTTT; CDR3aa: CASSFLSGTEAFF
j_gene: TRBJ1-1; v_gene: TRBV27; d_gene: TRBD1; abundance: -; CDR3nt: TGTGCCAGCAGGGGGACAGGGCTAACTGAAGCTTTCTTT; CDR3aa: CASRGTGLTEAFF
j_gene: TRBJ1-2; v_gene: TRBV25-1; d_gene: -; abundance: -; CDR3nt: TGTGCCAGCAGTGAATTGGGAACAGTACGCTTC; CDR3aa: CASSELGTVRF
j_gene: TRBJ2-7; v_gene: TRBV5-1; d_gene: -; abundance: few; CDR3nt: TGCGCCAGCAGTGGGGAGGGGGCCTACGAGCAGTACTTC; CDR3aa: CASSGEGAYEQYF
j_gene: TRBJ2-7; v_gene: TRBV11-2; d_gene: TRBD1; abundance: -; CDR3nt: TGTGCCAGCAAACGGACAGGGGAGACTAACGAGCAGTACTTC; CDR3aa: CASKRTGETNEQYF
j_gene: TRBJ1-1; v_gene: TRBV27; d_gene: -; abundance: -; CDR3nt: TGTGCCAGCAGTTTGGGCGGGGGCAGGAACACTGAAGCTTTCTTT; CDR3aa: CASSLGGGRNTEAFF
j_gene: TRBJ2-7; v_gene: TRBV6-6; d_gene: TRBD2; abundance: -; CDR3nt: TGTGCCAGCAGTGGCCCCGGGACTAGCGGTCCCTACGAGCAGTACTTC; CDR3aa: CASSGPGTSGPYEQYF
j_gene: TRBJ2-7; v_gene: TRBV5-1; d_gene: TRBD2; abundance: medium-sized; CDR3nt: TGCGCCAGCAGGAGCCAAGCGGGAGGGCCGTCATACGAGCAGTACTTC; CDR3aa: CASRSQAGGPSYEQYF
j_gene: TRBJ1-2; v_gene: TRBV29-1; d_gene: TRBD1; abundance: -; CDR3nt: TGCAGCGCCGCCCCATCCTTTACAGGGGCCGAGGGTGGCTACACCTTC; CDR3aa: CSAAPSFTGAEGGYTF
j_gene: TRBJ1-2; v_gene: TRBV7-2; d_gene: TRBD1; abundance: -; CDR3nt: TGTGCCAGCAGCTTTCACGAGGGGACAGAATCCTTCTATGGCTACACCTTC; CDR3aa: CASSFHEGTESFYGYTF
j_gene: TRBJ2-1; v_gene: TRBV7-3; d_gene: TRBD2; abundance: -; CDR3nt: TGTGCCAGCAGCCCCGGGAGGAGGGCCTACAATGAGCAGTTCTTC; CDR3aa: CASSPGRRAYNEQFF